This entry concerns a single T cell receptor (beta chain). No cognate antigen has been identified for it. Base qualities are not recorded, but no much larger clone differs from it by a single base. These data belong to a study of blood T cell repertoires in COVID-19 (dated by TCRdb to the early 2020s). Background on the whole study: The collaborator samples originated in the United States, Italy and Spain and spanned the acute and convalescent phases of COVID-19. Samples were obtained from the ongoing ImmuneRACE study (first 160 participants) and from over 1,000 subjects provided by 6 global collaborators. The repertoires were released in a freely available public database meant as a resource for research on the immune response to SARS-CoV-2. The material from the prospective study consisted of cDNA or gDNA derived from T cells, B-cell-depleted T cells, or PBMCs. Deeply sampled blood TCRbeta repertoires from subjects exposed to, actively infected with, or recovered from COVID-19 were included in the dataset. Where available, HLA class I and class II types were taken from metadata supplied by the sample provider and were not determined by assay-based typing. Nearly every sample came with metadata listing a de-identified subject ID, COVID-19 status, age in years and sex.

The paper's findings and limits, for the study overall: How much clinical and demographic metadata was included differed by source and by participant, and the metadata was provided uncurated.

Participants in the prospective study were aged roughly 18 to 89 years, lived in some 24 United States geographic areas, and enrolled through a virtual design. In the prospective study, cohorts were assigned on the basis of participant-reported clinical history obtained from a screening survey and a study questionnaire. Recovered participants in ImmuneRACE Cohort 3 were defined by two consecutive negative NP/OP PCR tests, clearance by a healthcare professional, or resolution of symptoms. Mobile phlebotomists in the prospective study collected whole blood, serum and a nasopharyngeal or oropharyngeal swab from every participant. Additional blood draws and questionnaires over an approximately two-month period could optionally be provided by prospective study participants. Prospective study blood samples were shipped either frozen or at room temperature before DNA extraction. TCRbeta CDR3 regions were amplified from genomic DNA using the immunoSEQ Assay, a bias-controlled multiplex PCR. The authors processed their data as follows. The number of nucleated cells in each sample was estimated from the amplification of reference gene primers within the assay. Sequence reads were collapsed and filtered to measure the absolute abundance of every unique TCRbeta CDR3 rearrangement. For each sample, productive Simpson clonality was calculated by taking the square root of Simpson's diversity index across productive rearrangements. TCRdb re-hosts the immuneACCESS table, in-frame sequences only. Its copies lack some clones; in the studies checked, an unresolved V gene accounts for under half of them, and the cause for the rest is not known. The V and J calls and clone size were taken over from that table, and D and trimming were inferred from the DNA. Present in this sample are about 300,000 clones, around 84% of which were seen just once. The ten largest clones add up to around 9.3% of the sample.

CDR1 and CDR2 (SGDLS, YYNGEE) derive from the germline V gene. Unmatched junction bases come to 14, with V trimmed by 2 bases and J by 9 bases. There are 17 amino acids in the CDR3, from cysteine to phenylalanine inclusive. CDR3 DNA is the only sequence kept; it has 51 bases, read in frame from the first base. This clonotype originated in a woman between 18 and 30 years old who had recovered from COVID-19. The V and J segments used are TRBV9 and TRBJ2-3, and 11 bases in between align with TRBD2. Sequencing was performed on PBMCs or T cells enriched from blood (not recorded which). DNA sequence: TGTGCCAGCAGCGTCTACGGGGCTAGCGGGGGGTCGGGGACGCAGTATTTT. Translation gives CASSVYGASGGSGTQYF.